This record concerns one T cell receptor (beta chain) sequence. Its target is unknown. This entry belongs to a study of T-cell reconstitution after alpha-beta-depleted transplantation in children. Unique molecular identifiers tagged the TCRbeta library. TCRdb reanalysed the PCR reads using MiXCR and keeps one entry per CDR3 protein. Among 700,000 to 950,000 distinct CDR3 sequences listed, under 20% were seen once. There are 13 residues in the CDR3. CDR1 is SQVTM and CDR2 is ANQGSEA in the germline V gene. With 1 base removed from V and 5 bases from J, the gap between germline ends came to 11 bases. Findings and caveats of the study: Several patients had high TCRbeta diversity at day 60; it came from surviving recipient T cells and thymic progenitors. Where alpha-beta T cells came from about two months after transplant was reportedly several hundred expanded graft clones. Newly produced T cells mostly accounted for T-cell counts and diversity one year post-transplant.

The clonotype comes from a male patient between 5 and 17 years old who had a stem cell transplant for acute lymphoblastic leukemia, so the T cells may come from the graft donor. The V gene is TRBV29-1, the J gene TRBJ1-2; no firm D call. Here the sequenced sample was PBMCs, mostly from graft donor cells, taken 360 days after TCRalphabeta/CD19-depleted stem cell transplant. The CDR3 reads CSVEGARKYGYTF. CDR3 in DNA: TGCAGCGTTGAAGGGGCCAGGAAATATGGCTACACCTTC.